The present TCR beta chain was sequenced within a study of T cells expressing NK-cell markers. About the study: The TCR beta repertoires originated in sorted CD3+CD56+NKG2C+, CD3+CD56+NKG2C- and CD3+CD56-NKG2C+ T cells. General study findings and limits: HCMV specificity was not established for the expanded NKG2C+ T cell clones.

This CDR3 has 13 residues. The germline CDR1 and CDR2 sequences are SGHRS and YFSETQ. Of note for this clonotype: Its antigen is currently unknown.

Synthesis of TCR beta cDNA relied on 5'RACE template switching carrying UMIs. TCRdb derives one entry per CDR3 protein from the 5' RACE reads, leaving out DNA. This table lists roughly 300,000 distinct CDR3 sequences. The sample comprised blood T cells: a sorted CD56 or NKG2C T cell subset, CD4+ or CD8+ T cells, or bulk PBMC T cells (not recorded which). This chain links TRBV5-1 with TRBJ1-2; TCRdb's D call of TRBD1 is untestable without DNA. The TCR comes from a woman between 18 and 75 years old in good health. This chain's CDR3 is CASSLEGGYGYTF.